A selection of T cell receptor beta chains follows, all from one sample in a study of cytomegalovirus exposure and HLA in healthy donors. The repertoire was sequenced with immunoSEQ multiplex PCR; TCRdb's copy has only in-frame clones and lacks some. Of 150,000 to 200,000 clones listed, about 81% are singletons. The sample comprised PBMCs. Source of these receptors: a girl under 18 in good health and CMV-seropositive. CDR3s include the opening cysteine and the closing phenylalanine or tryptophan. Each record gives: V gene, clone size, J gene, D gene, CDR3 DNA, CDR3 protein. D genes are given only for firm matches. The size entry is marked missing in some rows and otherwise reads once, few, many or a size class.

>TRBV7-2|.|TRBJ1-4|.
TGTGCCAGCAGCTTACTCTCAGGGCGGCTCAACGAAAAACTGTTTTTT
CASSLLSGRLNEKLFF
>TRBV19|.|TRBJ1-2|TRBD1
TGTGCCAGTAGCCCTCTACTACGACAGGGGTATGGCTACACCTTC
CASSPLLRQGYGYTF
>TRBV4-3|.|TRBJ1-2|.
TGCGCCAGCAGCCAAGGCTTATTTGTCAGGGAATATGGCTACACCTTC
CASSQGLFVREYGYTF
>TRBV19|.|TRBJ1-2|TRBD1
TGTGCCAGTAGTTCTCGACAGGGAGCTAACTATGGCTACACCTTC
CASSSRQGANYGYTF
>TRBV27|.|TRBJ2-7|TRBD2
TGTGCCAGCAGTTTCCGGACTAGCGGGGACCCCTACGAGCAGTACTTC
CASSFRTSGDPYEQYF
>TRBV19|.|TRBJ1-1|TRBD1
TGTGCCAGTACCTCAGACAGGGATCGAGCTTTCTTT
CASTSDRDRAFF
>TRBV21-1|.|TRBJ1-6|.
TGTGCCAGTATTGGGGACAGGTGCATGTCACCCCTCCACTTT
CASIGDRCMSPLHF
>TRBV10-3|.|TRBJ2-1|TRBD1
TGTGCCATCAGTGGGGGGACAGGGTATGAGCAGTTCTTC
CAISGGTGYEQFF
>TRBV9|once|TRBJ1-5|.
TGTGCCAGCAGCCAGCGGGGGGAACAGCCCCAGCATTTT
CASSQRGEQPQHF
>TRBV25-1|.|TRBJ2-3|.
TGTGCCAGCAGTGAATCTCGGGGGGCGGTAGATACGCAGTATTTT
CASSESRGAVDTQYF
>TRBV7-2|.|TRBJ1-2|.
TGTGCCAGCAGTAACTCCAGGGATGGCTACACCTTC
CASSNSRDGYTF
>TRBV27|.|TRBJ2-7|.
TGTGCCAGCAGTTTAACAGGAGTCTACGAGCAGTACTTC
CASSLTGVYEQYF
>TRBV6-5|few|TRBJ2-7|.
TGTGCCAGCAGTTATCGCGGGGCCTCTGACGAGCAGTACTTC
CASSYRGASDEQYF
>TRBV4-3|.|TRBJ2-3|TRBD2
TGCGCCAGCAGCCAAGAGCGCCCTAGCGGGGGGGGCTCAGATACGCAGTATTTT
CASSQERPSGGGSDTQYF
>TRBV28|.|TRBJ1-5|TRBD1
TGTGCCAGCAGGGGGGGGACAGGTAAGGGGTTGGGCAATCAGCCCCAGCATTTT
CASRGGTGKGLGNQPQHF
>TRBV6-1|.|TRBJ1-1|.
TGTGCCAGCAGTGAAGCGGTGGACAGGAACACTGAAGCTTTCTTT
CASSEAVDRNTEAFF
>TRBV21-1|once|TRBJ1-4|.
TGTGCCAGCAGCAGCTCACAGGGGGCGCAGGAAAAACTGTTTTTT
CASSSSQGAQEKLFF
>TRBV27|.|TRBJ2-7|.
TGTGCCAGCAAAACCCACAGGTACTCCTACGAGCAGTACTTC
CASKTHRYSYEQYF
>TRBV27|.|TRBJ2-7|.
TGTGCCAGTGTCAGGGGCAACGAGCAGTACTTC
CASVRGNEQYF
>TRBV29-1|.|TRBJ2-1|.
TGCAGCGTATTCCTTTTGAATGAGCAGTTCTTC
CSVFLLNEQFF
>TRBV30|.|TRBJ2-7|.
TGTGCCTGGGCGAGGAAACCTCCCTACGAGCAGTACTTC
CAWARKPPYEQYF
>TRBV6-6|.|TRBJ2-3|TRBD1
TGTGCCACCGACCCACGTGGGACAGGGGGAGATACGCAGTATTTT
CATDPRGTGGDTQYF
>TRBV25-1|.|TRBJ2-3|.
TGTGCCAGCAGTGAACGAGGGCGGGGAGGTGATCCAGATACGCAGTATTTT
CASSERGRGGDPDTQYF
>TRBV10-3|few|TRBJ2-5|.
TGTGCCATCAGTGAGGTAACTCGCCGGGAGACCCAGTACTTC
CAISEVTRRETQYF
>TRBV15|.|TRBJ2-7|.
TGTGCCACCGGGCGGGGCGCGCTCTACGAGCAGTACTTC
CATGRGALYEQYF
>TRBV5-1|.|TRBJ1-2|TRBD1
TGCGCCAGCAGAATGACAGGGTTGGACTATGGCTACACCTTC
CASRMTGLDYGYTF
>TRBV5-4|.|TRBJ2-6|.
TGTGCCAGCAGCTTTTGGCAGTCTGGGGCCAACGTCCTGACTTTC
CASSFWQSGANVLTF
>TRBV27|few|TRBJ2-1|TRBD1
TGTGCCAGCAGTTTAACCCCGCAGGGGGACAATGAGCAGTTCTTC
CASSLTPQGDNEQFF
>TRBV28|.|TRBJ1-2|.
TGTGCCAGCAGTTACGAACCCGACAGCCACTATGGCTACACCTTC
CASSYEPDSHYGYTF
>TRBV2|.|TRBJ2-1|.
TGTGCCAGCAGCCCCTTAGGGGACAATGAGCAGTTCTTC
CASSPLGDNEQFF
>TRBV19|.|TRBJ2-1|.
TGTGCCAGTAGTATAGAGAGGGACAATGAGCAGTTCTTC
CASSIERDNEQFF
>TRBV9|.|TRBJ1-2|TRBD1
TGTGCCAGCAGCAACCGGGACAGTACATCAACCTTC
CASSNRDSTSTF
>TRBV6-1|.|TRBJ1-5|.
TGTGCCAGCAGTGAAACAGTCAATCAGCCCCAGCATTTT
CASSETVNQPQHF
>TRBV7-2|.|TRBJ2-5|TRBD1
TGTGCCAGCAGCTTATTTAGGGGACAGGGAGGAGAGACCCAGTACTTC
CASSLFRGQGGETQYF
>TRBV6-6|.|TRBJ2-7|.
TGTGCCAGCAATCAAGACTCCGGCGAGCAGTACTTC
CASNQDSGEQYF
>TRBV2|.|TRBJ2-1|TRBD1
TGTGCCAGCCTGGACAGGCCTAGGGATGAGCAGTTCTTC
CASLDRPRDEQFF
>TRBV18|once|TRBJ1-2|TRBD1
TGTGCCAGCTCACGATCCGGGACAGACTATGGCTACACCTTC
CASSRSGTDYGYTF
>TRBV28|.|TRBJ2-1|TRBD2
TGTGCCAGCAGTTCCACTCGGACTAGCATTATGGGCAATGAGCAGTTCTTC
CASSSTRTSIMGNEQFF
>TRBV6-1|.|TRBJ1-1|.
TGTGCCAGCAGTGAAGCGCCAGGGTACGGCACTGAAGCTTTCTTT
CASSEAPGYGTEAFF
>TRBV13|.|TRBJ2-6|TRBD1
TGTGCCAGCAGCACTGGACAGGGTATGACTTTC
CASSTGQGMTF
>TRBV9|.|TRBJ2-7|.
TGTGCCAGCAGCGCCAGTATATTTCAGGACGAGCAGTACTTC
CASSASIFQDEQYF
>TRBV5-6|.|TRBJ1-5|.
TGTGCCAGCAGCTTTAGTGGTCAGCCCCAGCATTTT
CASSFSGQPQHF
>TRBV9|.|TRBJ2-7|TRBD1
TGTGCCAGCAGCGAAAGACCCGGGACAGGGTACGACGAGCAGTACTTC
CASSERPGTGYDEQYF
>TRBV11-1|few|TRBJ2-7|TRBD2
TGTGCCAGCAGCCGTAAGACTAGCGGGGGAGTCTCCGACTACGAGCAGTACTTC
CASSRKTSGGVSDYEQYF